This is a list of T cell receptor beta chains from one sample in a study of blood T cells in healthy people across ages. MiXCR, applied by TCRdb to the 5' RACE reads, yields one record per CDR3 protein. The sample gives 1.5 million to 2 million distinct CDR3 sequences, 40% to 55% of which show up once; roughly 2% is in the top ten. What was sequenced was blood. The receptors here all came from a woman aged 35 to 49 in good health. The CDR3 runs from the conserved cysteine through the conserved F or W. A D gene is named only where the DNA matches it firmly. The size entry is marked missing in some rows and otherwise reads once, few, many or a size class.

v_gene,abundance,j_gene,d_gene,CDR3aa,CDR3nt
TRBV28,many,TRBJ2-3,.,CASRVGGTTDTQYF,TGTGCCAGCAGAGTAGGGGGAACCACAGATACGCAGTATTTT
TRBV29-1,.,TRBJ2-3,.,CSVERVGAIVDTQYF,TGCAGCGTTGAAAGAGTGGGAGCGATTGTTGATACGCAGTATTTT
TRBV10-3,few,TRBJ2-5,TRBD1,CAISDRDRGEETQYF,TGTGCCATCAGTGATAGGGACAGGGGAGAAGAGACCCAGTACTTC
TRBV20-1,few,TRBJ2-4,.,CSAPTERWKNIQYF,TGCAGTGCTCCTACAGAGCGGTGGAAAAACATTCAGTACTTC
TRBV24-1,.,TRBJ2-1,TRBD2,CATSDLQPSGGVYNEQFF,TGTGCCACCAGTGATTTACAGCCTAGCGGGGGGGTCTACAATGAGCAGTTCTTC
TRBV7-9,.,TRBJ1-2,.,CASSLFIGRPYGYTF,TGTGCCAGCAGCTTATTCATTGGCAGACCCTATGGCTACACCTTC
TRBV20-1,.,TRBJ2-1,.,CSATPVGEQFF,TGCAGTGCTACTCCGGTAGGTGAGCAGTTCTTC
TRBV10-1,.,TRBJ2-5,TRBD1,CASSGPGQVPQTQYF,TGCGCCAGCAGTGGACCGGGACAGGTGCCCCAGACCCAGTACTTC
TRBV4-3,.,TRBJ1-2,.,CASSQEAKDLGVYTF,TGCGCCAGCAGCCAAGAAGCGAAGGACTTAGGTGTCTACACCTTC
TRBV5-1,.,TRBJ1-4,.,CASSLYAPKDEKLFF,TGCGCCAGCAGCTTGTACGCCCCAAAAGATGAAAAACTGTTTTTT
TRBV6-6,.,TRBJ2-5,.,CASTPSGGTQETQYF,TGTGCCAGCACCCCCTCCGGCGGGACGCAAGAGACCCAGTACTTC